This passage covers 26 T cell receptor beta chains from one sample sequenced in a study of cytomegalovirus exposure and HLA in healthy donors. PCR employed 60 Vbeta and 13 Jbeta primers. The protocol was immunoSEQ multiplex PCR, while the TCRdb copy is restricted to in-frame clones and leaves out a portion. The data contain 120,000 or so clones, over 60% of them singletons. The sequenced sample consisted of PBMCs. The origin of the receptors is a woman aged 40-49 years in good health and CMV-seronegative.

The chain couples TRBV18 to TRBJ1-5; the D gene is possibly TRBD1 (5 bases). The CDR3 sequence is 14 residues long. V was shortened by 2 bases and J by 7 bases, with 12 bases between the two germline ends. CDR1 and CDR2 (germline): KGHSH, LQKENI. This CDR3 is CASSPAARGQPQHF. The CDR3 DNA sequence: TGTGCCAGCTCACCAGCTGCACGGGGGCAGCCCCAGCATTTT.

The CDR3 region is CASSLAGGEQYF. DNA of the CDR3: TGTGCCAGCAGCTTAGCTGGAGGGGAGCAGTACTTC. V is TRBV7-2 and J is TRBJ2-7; D is perhaps TRBD2 (6 bases). Germline lookup yields CDR1 SGHTA and CDR2 FQGNSA. CDR3 length: 12 residues. V was shortened by 0 bases and J by 7 bases, with 7 bases between the two germline ends.

The chain combines TRBV18 with TRBJ1-2; 9 nucleotides agree with TRBD1. Germline V gene data show CDR1 as KGHSH and CDR2 as LQKENI. Trimming took 1 base from V and 2 from J; bases not matched to a gene: 5. This CDR3 contains 16 residues. The CDR3 is CASSPQGQGGNYGYTF. CDR3 in DNA: TGTGCCAGCTCACCACAGGGACAGGGAGGGAACTATGGCTACACCTTC.

The chain uses TRBV18 and TRBJ1-2; no clear D. V lost 4 bases to trimming and J lost 6 bases, with 9 bases between them. The germline CDR1 and CDR2 sequences are KGHSH and LQKENI. The CDR3 is made up of 12 amino acids. In nucleotides, the CDR3 is TGTGCCAGCTCACGCGGGAGGGATGGCTACACCTTC. Amino acid sequence: CASSRGRDGYTF.

The V gene is TRBV5-5, the J gene TRBJ2-7, with 13 bases lining up with TRBD2. This CDR3 is built from 14 residues. Germline CDR1 and CDR2: SGHKS and YYEKEE (reference sequence). V lost 3 bases, J lost 4 bases, and 1 base stayed unmatched. This CDR3 is CASSWTSGSYEQYF. The CDR3 nucleotides read TGTGCCAGCAGCTGGACTAGCGGGAGTTACGAGCAGTACTTC.

This clone occurred a few times. The chain links TRBV19 to TRBJ1-3; tentative D call: TRBD1 (5 bases). Germline V gene lookup returns CDR1 LNHDA and CDR2 SQIVND (reference sequence). The CDR3 extends over 14 amino acids. Trimming removed 8 bases from V and 4 bases from J, with 15 bases in between. Written as DNA, the CDR3 is TGTGCCAGTCGAAAGGGGTCCTCCGGAAACACCATATATTTT. It translates to CASRKGSSGNTIYF.

The V call is TRBV6-5, the J call TRBJ2-3; D is unresolved. CDR1 MNHEY and CDR2 SVGAGI come from the germline V gene. V was cut by 5 bases and J by 1 base, with 10 bases left in between. CDR3 length: 14 amino acids. CDR3 coding DNA: TGTGCCAGCAGTGTATCTTTCGGCACAGATACGCAGTATTTT. Residues: CASSVSFGTDTQYF.

The chain combines TRBV28 with TRBJ1-2, with a tentative D call TRBD1 (5 bases). The V and J ends lost 8 bases and 4 bases respectively, with 17 bases between them. The CDR3 length is 14 residues. Germline values: CDR1 MDHEN, CDR2 SYDVKM. CDR3 residues: CASDTPAGFYGYTF. The CDR3 nucleotides read TGTGCCAGCGACACCCCTGCAGGGTTCTATGGCTACACCTTC.

The chain combines TRBV6-5 with TRBJ1-5; 8 nucleotides line up with TRBD1. Germline trimming cut 2 bases from V and 5 bases from J; bases unmatched to any gene: 2. Germline values: CDR1 MNHEY, CDR2 SVGAGI. The CDR3 sequence is 14 residues long. For the CDR3, the DNA is TGTGCCAGCAGTTACGGGACAGGCGATCAGCCCCAGCATTTT. It translates to CASSYGTGDQPQHF.

This clone appeared a few times. This chain connects TRBV7-3 to TRBJ2-3; TRBD1 matches 9 bases. Germline CDR1 is SGHTA and CDR2 is FQGTGA. The J segment lost 4 bases and the V segment lost 1 base, leaving 15 bases of the junction unmatched. The CDR3 is made up of 19 amino acids. This CDR3 reads CASSLIGRGTGPVPDTQYF. DNA for the CDR3: TGTGCCAGCAGCTTAATTGGGCGGGGGACAGGGCCGGTCCCAGATACGCAGTATTTT.

In this sample, this clone turned up a few times. The V call is TRBV6-6, the J call TRBJ2-7, with 7 bases aligning to TRBD2. The CDR3 has 13 amino acids. V shed 2 bases, J shed 4 bases, and the junction held 2 bases outside the gene matches. Per germline, CDR1 MNHNY and CDR2 SVGAGI (reference sequence). DNA of the CDR3: TGTGCCAGCAGTTACGCTAGCGGATACGAGCAGTACTTC. This codes for CASSYASGYEQYF.

This clone was seen only once. This rearrangement joins TRBV4-1 to TRBJ2-2; weak D call: TRBD2 (5 bases). V was cut by 0 bases and J by 0 bases, with 17 bases left in between. The CDR3 has 19 amino acids. Germline V gene lookup returns CDR1 MGHRA and CDR2 YSYEKL. The CDR3 spells CASSQDRRLAGANTGELFF. CDR3 DNA: TGCGCCAGCAGCCAAGATCGGAGGCTAGCCGGCGCGAACACCGGGGAGCTGTTTTTT.

V and J are TRBV19 and TRBJ2-7; D is unresolved. The length of the CDR3 is 14 residues. Germline-derived CDR1 and CDR2 are LNHDA and SQIVND (reference sequence). Trimming took 4 bases from V and 3 from J, leaving 13 bases between them. The CDR3 protein is CASSTSPLGYEQYF. The CDR3 DNA follows: TGTGCCAGTAGTACCTCGCCACTCGGCTACGAGCAGTACTTC.

The rearrangement links TRBV5-1 to TRBJ2-6; the match to TRBD2 covers 14 bases. In germline, CDR1 is SGHRS, CDR2 YFSETQ. CDR3 length: 19 amino acids. V shed 0 bases, J shed 4 bases, and the junction held 6 bases outside the gene matches. CDR3 residues: CASSLGLAGGSLGANVLTF. The CDR3, as DNA: TGCGCCAGCAGCTTGGGACTAGCGGGAGGGTCCTTGGGGGCCAACGTCCTGACTTTC.

The V gene is TRBV28, the J gene TRBJ2-3; 7 bases agree with TRBD1. J was trimmed by 4 bases and V by 5 bases; bases with no gene match: 9. This CDR3 is built from 15 residues. Germline CDR1 and CDR2: MDHEN and SYDVKM. The CDR3 DNA follows: TGTGCCAGCAGTCTCATTGACAGGGCCGCAGATACGCAGTATTTT. Protein sequence: CASSLIDRAADTQYF.

V and J are TRBV27 and TRBJ2-3; 14 bases are a match to TRBD2. This CDR3 comprises 14 residues. Unmatched junction bases numbered 5, after V lost 4 bases and J lost 11 bases. In germline, CDR1 is MNHEY, CDR2 SMNVEV (reference sequence). This CDR3 is CASSSGLAGVWQYF. In DNA form, the CDR3 reads TGTGCCAGCAGTTCGGGACTAGCGGGAGTGTGGCAGTATTTT.

This chain links TRBV28 with TRBJ2-7; 7 nucleotides align to TRBD1. V was clipped by 8 bases and J by 5 bases; unmatched bases: 12. CDR3 length: 14 residues. Looked up from germline, CDR1 is MDHEN and CDR2 is SYDVKM. For the CDR3, the DNA is TGTGCCAGCCTCGAACAGGGGCGACATGACGAGCAGTACTTC. Its translation: CASLEQGRHDEQYF.

The chain carries TRBV25-1 and TRBJ2-3, with TRBD2 matching over 12 bases. The CDR3 extends over 13 amino acids. The germline gives CDR1 MGHDK, CDR2 SYGVNS. The junction had 4 bases not matched to a gene; V was cut back by 10 bases and J by 5 bases. The CDR3 DNA follows: TGTGCCACCGAACTAGCGGGGGGAGATACGCAGTATTTT. This gives the protein CATELAGGDTQYF.

The chain uses TRBV19 and TRBJ1-5; possibly TRBD1 for D (5 bases). Per germline, CDR1 LNHDA and CDR2 SQIVND (reference sequence). Trimming stripped 7 bases from V and 3 bases from J, with 13 bases between. The length of the CDR3 is 14 residues. The CDR3 sequence: CASTLPGLNQPQHF. The CDR3 DNA sequence: TGTGCCAGTACCCTTCCGGGACTCAATCAGCCCCAGCATTTT.

The rearrangement uses TRBV10-1 and TRBJ1-2, with D perhaps matching TRBD1 (5 bases). The CDR3 is 13 residues long. The V and J ends lost 6 bases and 2 bases respectively, with 10 bases between them. The germline CDR1 and CDR2 sequences are WNHNN and SYGVQD (reference sequence). In nucleotides, the CDR3 is TGCGCCAGCAGCTCGACAGTGAACTATGGCTACACCTTC. The encoded protein is CASSSTVNYGYTF.

This sequence joins TRBV5-1 and TRBJ1-1, with a weak D call TRBD1 (5 bases). Germline assignment: CDR1 SGHRS and CDR2 YFSETQ. V was pared by 3 bases and J by 10 bases, with 16 bases between. This CDR3 region has 13 residues. The chain's CDR3 is CASSSTGEGRAFF. CDR3 nucleotides: TGCGCCAGCAGCTCTACTGGGGAGGGGCGAGCTTTCTTT.

The rearrangement uses TRBV5-4 and TRBJ2-2; D is unclear. The germline V and J ends were trimmed by 0 bases and 3 bases, with 6 bases remaining between them. The CDR3 sequence is 14 residues long. Germline assignment: CDR1 SGHNT and CDR2 YYREEE (reference sequence). CDR3 DNA: TGTGCCAGCAGCTTGGCTCTTGACACCGGGGAGCTGTTTTTT. Protein: CASSLALDTGELFF.

The V call is TRBV6-4, the J call TRBJ2-7; D is uncertain. This CDR3 comprises 14 residues. Per the germline V gene, CDR1 is MRHNA and CDR2 is SNTAGT. V lost 4 bases and J lost 0, with 10 bases in between. CDR3 sequence (DNA): TGTGCCAGCAGTGGCCAGGCCAGCTCCTACGAGCAGTACTTC. Translated, it gives CASSGQASSYEQYF.

The rearrangement links TRBV27 to TRBJ1-1; the D gene is possibly TRBD1 (5 bases). From germline, CDR1 is MNHEY and CDR2 SMNVEV (reference sequence). Trimming removed 5 bases from V and 6 bases from J, with 19 bases in between. The CDR3 has 15 residues. The CDR3 nucleotides read TGTGCCAGCAGTCCTGCGGTCCACCGGGGGGCTGAAGCTTTCTTT. Translating it yields CASSPAVHRGAEAFF.

This chain connects TRBV9 to TRBJ2-7; TRBD1 aligns across 7 bases. Germline values: CDR1 SGDLS, CDR2 YYNGEE. V shed 4 bases, J shed 4 bases, and the junction held 14 bases outside the gene matches. CDR3 length: 16 amino acids. This chain's CDR3 is CASSIRDSKPYYEQYF. CDR3 DNA sequence: TGTGCCAGCAGCATTCGGGACAGTAAACCTTATTACGAGCAGTACTTC.

The V and J genes are TRBV5-6 and TRBJ2-1, with D possibly matching TRBD2 (7 bases). Trimming stripped 0 bases from V and 9 bases from J, with 10 bases between. The CDR3 loop spans 13 amino acids. The germline gives CDR1 SGHDT, CDR2 YYEEEE. CDR3 DNA: TGTGCCAGCAGCTTGGATCGGGGGGCTGAGCAGTTCTTC. Translating it yields CASSLDRGAEQFF. The whole variable domain, remainder taken from reference TRBV5-6 and TRBJ2-1, is DAGVTQSPTHLIKTRGQQVTLRCSPKSGHDTVSWYQQALGQGPQFIFQYYEEEERQRGNFPDRFSGHQFPNYSSELNVNALLLGDSALYLCASSLDRGAEQFFGPGTRLTVL.